This TCR beta chain was recorded in a study of cytomegalovirus exposure and HLA in healthy donors. Study findings and constraints: One later analysis, an examination of the 100 to 150 validation repertoires, found that first-cohort TCR clusters tended to co-occur in them.

This clone has just one count. Its cognate antigen is unknown. The CDR3 has 14 residues. In germline, CDR1 is MNHEY, CDR2 SMNVEV (reference sequence). Trimming removed 3 bases from V and 1 base from J, with 9 bases in between. Produced via immunoSEQ multiplex PCR; TCRdb's table is partial and in-frame only. The sample contains around 300,000 clones, roughly 90% of which appear only once. The sample was PBMCs. The sequence came from a woman younger than 35 in good health and CMV-seronegative. This chain links TRBV27 with TRBJ2-5, with a weak D call TRBD2 (5 bases). DNA for the CDR3: TGTGCCAGCAGTTTGGTCGGGATCCAAGAGACCCAGTACTTC. As protein: CASSLVGIQETQYF.